This paragraph covers one TCR beta chain sequence. Measured with immunoSEQ multiplex PCR; TCRdb has only the in-frame clones, and not every one. The sample holds some 70,000 clones; 80% to 90% are singletons and the top ten take 6.5% to 9%. This sample is part of a study of blood T cell repertoires in COVID-19. The clonotype was recovered from a man aged 25-45 years with acute or convalescent COVID-19. Sequenced input: peripheral blood.

The CDR3 DNA follows: TGTGCCAGCAGCTTAATCGGACAGGGCGACCAGCCCCAGCATTTT. Its protein is CASSLIGQGDQPQHF. This rearrangement joins TRBV5-5 to TRBJ1-5; 8 positions match TRBD1. V lost 2 bases, J lost 7 bases, and 8 bases stayed unmatched. Germline assignment: CDR1 SGHKS and CDR2 YYEKEE (reference sequence). CDR3 size: 15 residues.